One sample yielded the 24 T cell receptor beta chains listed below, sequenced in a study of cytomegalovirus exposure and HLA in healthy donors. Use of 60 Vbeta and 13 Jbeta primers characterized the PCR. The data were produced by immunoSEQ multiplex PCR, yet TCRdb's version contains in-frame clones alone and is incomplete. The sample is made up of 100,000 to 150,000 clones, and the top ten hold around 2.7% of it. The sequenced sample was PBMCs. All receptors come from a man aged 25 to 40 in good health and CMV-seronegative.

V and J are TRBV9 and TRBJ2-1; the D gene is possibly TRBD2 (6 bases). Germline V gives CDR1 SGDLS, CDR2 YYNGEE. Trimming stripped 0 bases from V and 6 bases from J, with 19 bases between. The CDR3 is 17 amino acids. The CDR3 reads CASSVDLRAGIINEQFF. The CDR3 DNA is TGTGCCAGCAGCGTAGACCTAAGGGCGGGGATAATCAATGAGCAGTTCTTC.

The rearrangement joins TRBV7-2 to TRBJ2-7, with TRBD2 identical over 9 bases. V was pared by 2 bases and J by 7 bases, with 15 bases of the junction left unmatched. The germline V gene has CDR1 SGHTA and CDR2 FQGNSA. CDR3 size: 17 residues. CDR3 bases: TGTGCCAGCAGCTTAATGGTAGCGGGAGACAGTACGGTGGAGCAGTACTTC. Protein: CASSLMVAGDSTVEQYF.

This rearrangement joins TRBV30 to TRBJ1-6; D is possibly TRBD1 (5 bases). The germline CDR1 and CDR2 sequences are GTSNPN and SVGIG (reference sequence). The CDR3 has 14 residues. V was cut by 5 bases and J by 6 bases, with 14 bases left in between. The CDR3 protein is CAWVRAGGNSPLHF. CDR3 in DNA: TGTGCCTGGGTCAGAGCCGGGGGTAATTCACCCCTCCACTTT.

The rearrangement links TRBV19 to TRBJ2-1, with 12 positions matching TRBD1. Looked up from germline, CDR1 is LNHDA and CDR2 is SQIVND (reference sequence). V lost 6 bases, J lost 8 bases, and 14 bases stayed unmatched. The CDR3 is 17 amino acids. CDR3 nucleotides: TGTGCCAGTAGCTACCTCTTCGGGGACAGGGGGCCGGATGAGCAGTTCTTC. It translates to CASSYLFGDRGPDEQFF.

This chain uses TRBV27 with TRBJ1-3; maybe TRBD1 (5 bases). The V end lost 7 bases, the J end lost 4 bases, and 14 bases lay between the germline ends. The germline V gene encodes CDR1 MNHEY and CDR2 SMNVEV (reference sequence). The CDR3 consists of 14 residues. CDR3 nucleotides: TGTGCCAGCAAAAGCCGGGGGACGGGAAACACCATATATTTT. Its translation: CASKSRGTGNTIYF.

The CDR3 DNA is TGTGCCAGTAGACGGGACAGGACCTACAATGAGCAGTTCTTC. The encoded protein is CASRRDRTYNEQFF. The chain is built from TRBV19 and TRBJ2-1, with TRBD1 matching over 8 bases. The length of the CDR3 is 14 residues. Germline trimming cut 6 bases from V and 2 bases from J; bases unmatched to any gene: 3. Germline-derived CDR1 and CDR2 are LNHDA and SQIVND (reference sequence).

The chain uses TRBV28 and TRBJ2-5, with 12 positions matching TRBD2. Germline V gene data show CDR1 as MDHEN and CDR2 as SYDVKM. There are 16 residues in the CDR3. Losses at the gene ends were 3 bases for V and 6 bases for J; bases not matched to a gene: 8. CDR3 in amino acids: CASSLASGRAGQTQYF. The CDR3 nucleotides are TGTGCCAGCAGTTTGGCTAGCGGGAGGGCCGGGCAGACCCAGTACTTC.

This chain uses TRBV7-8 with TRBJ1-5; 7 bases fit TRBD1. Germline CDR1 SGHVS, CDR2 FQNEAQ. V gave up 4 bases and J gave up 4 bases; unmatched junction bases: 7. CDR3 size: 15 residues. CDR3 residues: CASSSEAGGNQPQHF. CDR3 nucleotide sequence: TGTGCCAGCAGCTCAGAGGCAGGGGGTAATCAGCCCCAGCATTTT.

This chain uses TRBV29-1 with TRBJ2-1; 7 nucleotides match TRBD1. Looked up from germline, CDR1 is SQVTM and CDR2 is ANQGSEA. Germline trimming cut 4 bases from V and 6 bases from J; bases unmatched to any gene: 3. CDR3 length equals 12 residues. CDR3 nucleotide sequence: TGCAGCGTTGGACAGGGCCTCAATGAGCAGTTCTTC. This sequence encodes CSVGQGLNEQFF.

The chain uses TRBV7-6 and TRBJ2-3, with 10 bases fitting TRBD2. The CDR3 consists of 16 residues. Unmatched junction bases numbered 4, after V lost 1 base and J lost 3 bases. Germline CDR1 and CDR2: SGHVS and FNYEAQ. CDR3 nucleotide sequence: TGTGCCAGCAGCTTAGAGATAGCGGGAGGAACAGATACGCAGTATTTT. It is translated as CASSLEIAGGTDTQYF. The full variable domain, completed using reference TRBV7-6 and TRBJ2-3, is GAGVSQSPRYKVTKRGQDVALRCDPISGHVSLYWYRQALGQGPEFLTYFNYEAQQDKSGLPNDRFSAERPEGSISTLTIQRTEQRDSAMYRCASSLEIAGGTDTQYFGPGTRLTVL.

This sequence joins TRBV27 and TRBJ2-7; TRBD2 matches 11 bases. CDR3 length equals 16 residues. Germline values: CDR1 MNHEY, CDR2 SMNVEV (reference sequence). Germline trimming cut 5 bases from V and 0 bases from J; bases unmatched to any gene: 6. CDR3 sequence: CASSQGLAGISYEQYF. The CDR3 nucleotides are TGTGCCAGCAGTCAAGGACTAGCGGGTATCTCCTACGAGCAGTACTTC.

The CDR3: CASSSRTGRNRNTEAFF. CDR3 nucleotides: TGTGCCAGCAGTTCCCGGACAGGGCGTAATCGGAACACTGAAGCTTTCTTT. The V gene is TRBV2, the J gene TRBJ1-1; 8 nucleotides agree with TRBD1. The junction had 12 bases not matched to a gene; V was cut back by 5 bases and J by 1 base. Germline assignment: CDR1 SNHLY and CDR2 FYNNEI. The CDR3 totals 17 residues.

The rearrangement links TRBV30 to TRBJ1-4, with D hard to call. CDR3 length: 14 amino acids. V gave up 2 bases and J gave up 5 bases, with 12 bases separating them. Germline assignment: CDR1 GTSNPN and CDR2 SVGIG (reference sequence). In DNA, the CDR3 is TGTGCCTGGAGTAACGGGGTGATGAATGAAAAACTGTTTTTT. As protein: CAWSNGVMNEKLFF.

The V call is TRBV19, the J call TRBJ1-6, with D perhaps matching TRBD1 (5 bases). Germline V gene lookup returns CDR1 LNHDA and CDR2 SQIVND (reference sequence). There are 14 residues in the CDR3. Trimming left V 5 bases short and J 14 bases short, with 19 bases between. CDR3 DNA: TGTGCCAGTAGTGCGGGGCAAGGGCTTTTGGCCCTCCACTTT. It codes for CASSAGQGLLALHF.

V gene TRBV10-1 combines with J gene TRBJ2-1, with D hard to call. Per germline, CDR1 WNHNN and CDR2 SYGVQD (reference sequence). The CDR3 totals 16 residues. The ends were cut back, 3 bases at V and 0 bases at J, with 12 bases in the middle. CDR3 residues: CASSDAPLSSYNEQFF. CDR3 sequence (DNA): TGCGCCAGCAGTGACGCTCCCTTGAGCTCCTACAATGAGCAGTTCTTC.

CDR3 loop: CASSFGASAGSEQYF. The CDR3, as DNA: TGCGCCAGCAGCTTTGGGGCTAGCGCGGGCTCCGAGCAGTACTTC. The rearrangement uses TRBV5-1 and TRBJ2-7, with D tentatively TRBD2 (6 bases). Per the germline V gene, CDR1 is SGHRS and CDR2 is YFSETQ. The CDR3 covers 15 residues. V was shortened by 2 bases and J by 6 bases, with 18 bases between the two germline ends.

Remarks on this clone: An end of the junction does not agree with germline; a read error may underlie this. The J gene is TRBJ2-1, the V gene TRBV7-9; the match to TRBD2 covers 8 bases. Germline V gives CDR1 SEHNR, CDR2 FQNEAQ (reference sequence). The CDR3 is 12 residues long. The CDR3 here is CASSLGGTRWVF. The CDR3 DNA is TGTGCCAGCAGCTTAGGCGGGACTAGATGGGTCTTC.

In DNA form, the CDR3 reads TGTGCCAGCAGCTTAGGACAGTCAGACCCCCAGTACTTC. It codes for CASSLGQSDPQYF. This sequence joins TRBV11-1 and TRBJ2-5; the D gene is possibly TRBD1 (5 bases). Germline V gene lookup returns CDR1 SGHAT and CDR2 FQDESV (reference sequence). V was trimmed by 1 base and J by 9 bases, leaving 12 bases between them. The length of the CDR3 is 13 residues.

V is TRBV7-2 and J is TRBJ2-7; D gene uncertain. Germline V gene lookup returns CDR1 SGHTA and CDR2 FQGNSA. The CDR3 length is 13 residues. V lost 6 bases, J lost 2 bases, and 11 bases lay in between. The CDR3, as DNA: TGTGCCAGCAGTTTCCAGGCTACCTACGAGCAGTACTTC. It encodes CASSFQATYEQYF.

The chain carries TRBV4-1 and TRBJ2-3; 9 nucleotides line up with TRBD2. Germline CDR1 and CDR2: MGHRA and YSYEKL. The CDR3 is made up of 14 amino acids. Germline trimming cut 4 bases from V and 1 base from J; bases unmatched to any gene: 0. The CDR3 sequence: CASSRLAGTDTQYF. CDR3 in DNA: TGCGCCAGCAGCCGACTAGCGGGCACAGATACGCAGTATTTT.

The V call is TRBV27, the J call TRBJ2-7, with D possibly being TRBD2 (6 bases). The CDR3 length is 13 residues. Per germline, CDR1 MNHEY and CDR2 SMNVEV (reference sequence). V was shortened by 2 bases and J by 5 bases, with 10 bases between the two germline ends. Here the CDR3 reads CASSLLATHEQYF. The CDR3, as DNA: TGTGCCAGCAGTTTACTAGCGACGCACGAGCAGTACTTC.

CDR3 nucleotide sequence: TGTGCCAGCAGCCGCCCAGGGTCGGGCTACACCTTC. Protein sequence: CASSRPGSGYTF. The chain has TRBV27 and TRBJ1-2, with D perhaps TRBD1 (5 bases). The V end lost 6 bases, the J end lost 8 bases, and 13 bases lay between the germline ends. This CDR3 is 12 amino acids long. CDR1 and CDR2 from the germline V gene are MNHEY and SMNVEV (reference sequence).

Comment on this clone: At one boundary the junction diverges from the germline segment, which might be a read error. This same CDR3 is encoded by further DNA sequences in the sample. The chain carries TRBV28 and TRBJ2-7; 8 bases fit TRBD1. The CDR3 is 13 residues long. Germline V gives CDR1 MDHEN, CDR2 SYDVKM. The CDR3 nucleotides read TGTGCCAGCAGTTTAGGACAGGGTTACGAGCAATACTTC. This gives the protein CASSLGQGYEQYF.

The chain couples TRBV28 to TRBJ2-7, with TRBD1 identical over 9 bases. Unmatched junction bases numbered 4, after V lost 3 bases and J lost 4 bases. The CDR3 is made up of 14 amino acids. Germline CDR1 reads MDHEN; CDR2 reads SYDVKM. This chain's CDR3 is CASSFTGGLYEQYF. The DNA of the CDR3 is TGTGCCAGCAGTTTTACAGGGGGCTTGTACGAGCAGTACTTC.